This T cell receptor (beta chain) was observed in a study of T cells in Graves' hyperthyroidism and ophthalmopathy. Amplification of TCR beta CDR3 regions used RNA as the template. The TCR CDR3 first-round RT-PCR relied on the HTBI primer set. One entry per CDR3 protein results from TCRdb running MiXCR on the multiplex PCR reads. The table has 660,000 or so distinct CDR3 sequences, less than 25% seen once. This CDR3 is 15 amino acids long. J was trimmed by 2 bases and V by 5 bases; bases with no gene match: 5. CDR1 SEHNR and CDR2 FQNEAQ come from the germline V gene (reference sequence). The chain joins TRBV7-9 to TRBJ2-2; TRBD1 aligns across 7 bases. The receptor was isolated from a man aged 25-40 years with Graves' ophthalmopathy. Material: blood. CDR3 in amino acids: CASSPGDRNTGELFF. CDR3 nucleotide sequence: TGTGCCAGCAGCCCAGGGGACAGAAACACCGGGGAGCTGTTTTTT.